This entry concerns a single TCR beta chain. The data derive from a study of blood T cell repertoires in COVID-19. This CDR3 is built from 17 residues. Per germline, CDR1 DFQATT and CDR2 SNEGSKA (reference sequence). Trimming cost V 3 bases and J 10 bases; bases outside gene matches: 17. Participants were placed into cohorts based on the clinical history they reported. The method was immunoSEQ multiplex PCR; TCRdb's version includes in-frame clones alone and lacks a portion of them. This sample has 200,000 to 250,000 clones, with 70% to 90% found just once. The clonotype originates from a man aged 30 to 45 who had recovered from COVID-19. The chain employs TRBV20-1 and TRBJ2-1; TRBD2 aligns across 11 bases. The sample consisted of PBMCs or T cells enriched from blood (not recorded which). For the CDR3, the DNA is TGCAGTGCTAGTGAGCCTGGACTAGCGGGTGGCCACCGCGAGCAGTTCTTC. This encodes CSASEPGLAGGHREQFF.